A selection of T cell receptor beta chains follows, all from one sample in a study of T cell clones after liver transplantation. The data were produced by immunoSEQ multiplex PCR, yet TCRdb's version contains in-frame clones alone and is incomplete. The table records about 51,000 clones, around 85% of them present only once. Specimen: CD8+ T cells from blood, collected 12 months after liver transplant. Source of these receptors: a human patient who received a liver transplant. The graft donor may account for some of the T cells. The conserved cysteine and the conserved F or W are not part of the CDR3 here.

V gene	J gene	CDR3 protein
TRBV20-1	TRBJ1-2	SALGYGYT
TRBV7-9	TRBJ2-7	ASSFRGGIGEQY
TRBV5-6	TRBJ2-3	ASSLITDTQY
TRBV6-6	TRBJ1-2	ASSYSRIYGYT
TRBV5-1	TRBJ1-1	ASSPEKRTGMNTEAF
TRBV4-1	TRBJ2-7	ASSPTPDWGPYEQY
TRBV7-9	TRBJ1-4	ASSLGGDRENEKLF
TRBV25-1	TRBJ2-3	ASSSLDTGYDTDTQY
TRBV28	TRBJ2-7	ASSLWGLGTYEQY
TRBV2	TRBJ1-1	AIISPVNTEAF
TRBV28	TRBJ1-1	ASSLDRGVQAF
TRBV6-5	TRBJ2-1	ASSRLAGVNEQF